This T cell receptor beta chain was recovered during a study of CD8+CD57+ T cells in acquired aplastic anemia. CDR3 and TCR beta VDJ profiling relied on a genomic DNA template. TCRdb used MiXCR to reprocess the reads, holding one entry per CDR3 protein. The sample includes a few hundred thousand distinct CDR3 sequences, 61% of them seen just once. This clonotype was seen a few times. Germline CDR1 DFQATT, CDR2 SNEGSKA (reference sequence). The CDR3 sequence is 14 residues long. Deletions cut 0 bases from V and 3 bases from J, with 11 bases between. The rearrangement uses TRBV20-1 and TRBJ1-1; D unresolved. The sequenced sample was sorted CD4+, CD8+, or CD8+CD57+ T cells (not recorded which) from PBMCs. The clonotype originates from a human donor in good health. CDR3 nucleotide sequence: TGCAGTGCTAGAGATCCAATGGGGTACACTGAAGCTTTCTTT. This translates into CSARDPMGYTEAFF.